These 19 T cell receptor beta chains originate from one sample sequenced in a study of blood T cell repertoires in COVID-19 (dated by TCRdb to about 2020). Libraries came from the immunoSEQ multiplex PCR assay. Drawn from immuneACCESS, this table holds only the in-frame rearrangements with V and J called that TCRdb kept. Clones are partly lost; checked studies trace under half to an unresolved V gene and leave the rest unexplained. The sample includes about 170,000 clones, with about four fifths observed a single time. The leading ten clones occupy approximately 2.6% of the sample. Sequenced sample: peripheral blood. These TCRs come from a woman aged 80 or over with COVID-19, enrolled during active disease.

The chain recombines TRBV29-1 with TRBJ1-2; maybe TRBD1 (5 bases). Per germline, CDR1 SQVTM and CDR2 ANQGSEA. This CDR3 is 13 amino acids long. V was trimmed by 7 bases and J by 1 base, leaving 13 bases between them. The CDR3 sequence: CSAPGRGNYGYTF. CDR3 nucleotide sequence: TGCAGCGCCCCCGGTAGGGGTAACTATGGCTACACCTTC.

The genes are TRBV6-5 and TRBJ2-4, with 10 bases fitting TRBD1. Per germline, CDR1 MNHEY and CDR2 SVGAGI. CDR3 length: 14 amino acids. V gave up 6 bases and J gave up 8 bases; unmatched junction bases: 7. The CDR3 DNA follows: TGTGCCAGCAGGGGACAGGGGCCCGTGGACATTCAGTACTTC. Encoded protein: CASRGQGPVDIQYF.

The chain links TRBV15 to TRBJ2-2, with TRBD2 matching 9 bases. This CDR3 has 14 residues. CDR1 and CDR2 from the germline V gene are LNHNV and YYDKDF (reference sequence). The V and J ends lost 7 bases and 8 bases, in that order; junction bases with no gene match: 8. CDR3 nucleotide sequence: TGTGCCACCACCCGGGGTAGCGGGAGTGGGGAGCTGTTTTTT. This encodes CATTRGSGSGELFF.

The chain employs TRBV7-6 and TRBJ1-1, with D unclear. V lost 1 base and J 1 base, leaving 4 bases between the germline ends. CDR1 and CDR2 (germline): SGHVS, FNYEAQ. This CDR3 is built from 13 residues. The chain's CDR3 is CASSLDTNTEAFF. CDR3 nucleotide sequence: TGTGCCAGCAGCTTAGACACGAACACTGAAGCTTTCTTT.

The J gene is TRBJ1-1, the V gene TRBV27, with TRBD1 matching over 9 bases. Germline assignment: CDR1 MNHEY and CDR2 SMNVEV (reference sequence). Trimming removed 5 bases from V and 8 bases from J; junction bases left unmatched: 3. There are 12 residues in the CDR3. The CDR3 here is CASSKGTGEAFF. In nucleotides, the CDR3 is TGTGCCAGCAGTAAAGGGACAGGGGAAGCTTTCTTT.

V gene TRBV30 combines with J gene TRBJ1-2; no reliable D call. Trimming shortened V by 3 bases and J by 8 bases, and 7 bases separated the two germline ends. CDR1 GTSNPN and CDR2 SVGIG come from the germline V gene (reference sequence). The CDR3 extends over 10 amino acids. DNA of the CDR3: TGTGCCTGGAGGACGGGGGGCTACACCTTC. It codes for CAWRTGGYTF.

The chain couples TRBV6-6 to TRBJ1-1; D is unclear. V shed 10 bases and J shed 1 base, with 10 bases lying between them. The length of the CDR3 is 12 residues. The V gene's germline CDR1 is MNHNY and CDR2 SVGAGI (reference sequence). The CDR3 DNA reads TGTGCCACCACAGTGGGGAACACTGAAGCTTTCTTT. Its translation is CATTVGNTEAFF.

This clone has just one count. The DNA of the CDR3 is TGTGCCAGCAGTGAGTTACAGGGCGACGAAAAACTGTTTTTT. It yields the protein CASSELQGDEKLFF. The chain is built from TRBV2 and TRBJ1-4, with D possibly matching TRBD1 (6 bases). The CDR3 is made up of 14 amino acids. Trimming left V 3 bases short and J 8 bases short, with 13 bases between. Germline V gene data show CDR1 as SNHLY and CDR2 as FYNNEI.

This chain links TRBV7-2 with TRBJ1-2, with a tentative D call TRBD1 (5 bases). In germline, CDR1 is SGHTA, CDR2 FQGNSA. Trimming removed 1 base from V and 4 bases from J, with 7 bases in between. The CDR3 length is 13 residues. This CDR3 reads CASSLERGYGYTF. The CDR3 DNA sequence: TGTGCCAGCAGCTTAGAAAGGGGCTATGGCTACACCTTC.

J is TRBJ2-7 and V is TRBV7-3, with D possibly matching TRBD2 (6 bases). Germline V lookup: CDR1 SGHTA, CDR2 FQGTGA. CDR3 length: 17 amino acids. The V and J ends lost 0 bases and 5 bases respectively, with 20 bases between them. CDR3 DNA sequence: TGTGCCAGCAGCTTAACGTCCGGGGCCGGGGGAATAAACGAGCAGTACTTC. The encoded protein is CASSLTSGAGGINEQYF.

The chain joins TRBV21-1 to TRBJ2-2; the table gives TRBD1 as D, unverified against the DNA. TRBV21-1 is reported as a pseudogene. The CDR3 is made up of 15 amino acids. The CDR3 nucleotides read TGTGCCAGCAGCAAGGACAGAGAAAACACCGGGGAGCTGTTTTTT. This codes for CASSKDRENTGELFF.

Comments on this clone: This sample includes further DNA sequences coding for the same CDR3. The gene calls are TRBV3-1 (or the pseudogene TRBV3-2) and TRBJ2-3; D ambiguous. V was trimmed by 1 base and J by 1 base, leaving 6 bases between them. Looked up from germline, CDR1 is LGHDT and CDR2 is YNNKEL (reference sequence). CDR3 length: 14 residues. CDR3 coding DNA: TGTGCCAGCAGCCAAGGGCAGGGCACAGATACGCAGTATTTT. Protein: CASSQGQGTDTQYF.

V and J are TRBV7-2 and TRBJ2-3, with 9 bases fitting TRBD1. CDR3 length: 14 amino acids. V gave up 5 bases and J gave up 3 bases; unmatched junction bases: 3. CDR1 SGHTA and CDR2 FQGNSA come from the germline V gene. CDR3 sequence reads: CASSTGQGTDTQYF. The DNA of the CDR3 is TGTGCCAGCAGCACCGGACAGGGGACAGATACGCAGTATTTT.

The CDR3 spells CANTGRGYTDTQYF. Here the CDR3 DNA reads TGTGCCAATACCGGGCGGGGGTACACAGATACGCAGTATTTT. This chain joins TRBV2 and TRBJ2-3, with 7 bases identical to TRBD2. The CDR3 length is 14 residues. V was clipped by 10 bases and J by 2 bases; unmatched bases: 9. Germline V gene lookup returns CDR1 SNHLY and CDR2 FYNNEI.

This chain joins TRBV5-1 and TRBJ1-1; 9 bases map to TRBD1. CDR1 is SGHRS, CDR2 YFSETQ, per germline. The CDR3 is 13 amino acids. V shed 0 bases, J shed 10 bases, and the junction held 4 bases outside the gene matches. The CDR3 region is CASSLGDRARAFF. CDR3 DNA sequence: TGCGCCAGCAGCTTGGGGGACAGGGCAAGAGCTTTCTTT. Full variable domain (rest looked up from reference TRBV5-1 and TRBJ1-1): KAGVTQTPRYLIKTRGQQVTLSCSPISGHRSVSWYQQTPGQGLQFLFEYFSETQRNKGNFPGRFSGRQFSNSRSEMNVSTLELGDSALYLCASSLGDRARAFFGQGTRLTVV.

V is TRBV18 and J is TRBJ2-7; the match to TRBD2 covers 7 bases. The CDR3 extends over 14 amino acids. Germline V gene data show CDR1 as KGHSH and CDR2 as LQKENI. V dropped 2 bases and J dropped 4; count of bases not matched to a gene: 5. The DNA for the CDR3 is TGTGCCAGCTCACCAAGCGGGATATATTACGAGCAGTACTTC. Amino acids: CASSPSGIYYEQYF.

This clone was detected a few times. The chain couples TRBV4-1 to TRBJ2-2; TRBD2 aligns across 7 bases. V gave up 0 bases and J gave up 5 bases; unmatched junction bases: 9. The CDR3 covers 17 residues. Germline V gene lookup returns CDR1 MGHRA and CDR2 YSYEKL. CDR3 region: CASSQERGITVTGELFF. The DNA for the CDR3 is TGCGCCAGCAGCCAAGAGCGGGGGATAACCGTGACCGGGGAGCTGTTTTTT.

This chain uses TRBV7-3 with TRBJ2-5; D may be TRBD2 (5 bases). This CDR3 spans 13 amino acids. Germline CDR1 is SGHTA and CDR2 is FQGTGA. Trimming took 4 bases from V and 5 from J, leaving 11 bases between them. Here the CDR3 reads CASSSIERETQYF. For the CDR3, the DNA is TGTGCCAGCAGCTCAATAGAGCGGGAGACCCAGTACTTC. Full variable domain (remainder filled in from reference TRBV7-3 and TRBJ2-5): GAGVSQTPSNKVTEKGKYVELRCDPISGHTALYWYRQSLGQGPEFLIYFQGTGAADDSGLPNDRFFAVRPEGSVSTLKIQRTERGDSAVYLCASSSIERETQYFGPGTRLLVL.

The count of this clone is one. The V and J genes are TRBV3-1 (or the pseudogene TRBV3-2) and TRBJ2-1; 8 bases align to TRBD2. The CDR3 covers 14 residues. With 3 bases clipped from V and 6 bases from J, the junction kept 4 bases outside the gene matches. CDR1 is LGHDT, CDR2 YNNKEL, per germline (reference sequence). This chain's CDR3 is CASSHTAGVNEQFF. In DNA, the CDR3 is TGTGCCAGCAGCCACACAGCGGGGGTCAATGAGCAGTTCTTC.